The 7 T cell receptor beta chains reported below all come from one sample, sequenced in a study of regulatory T cells in long-lasting Graves disease. Specified time point: newly diagnosed GD, antithyroid drugs for less than 3 months. The TCR library was prepared using RNA isolated from PBMCs. The authors built TCR beta libraries using iRepertoire HTBI primers and Arm-PCR of CDR3 regions. TCRdb redid the calling of the multiplex PCR reads with MiXCR, one entry per CDR3 protein. Here the sample spans roughly 500,000 distinct CDR3 sequences, 13% to 15% being singletons. The same data also went into a second study, on T cells in Graves' hyperthyroidism and ophthalmopathy.

The material was peripheral blood mononuclear cells (PBMCs), obtained at new diagnosis, from a patient treated with antithyroid drugs. The receptors derive from a woman aged 45-60 years with Graves disease.

This clonotype has ten or more counts. The V gene is TRBV7-2, the J gene TRBJ2-7; 10 nucleotides align to TRBD1. The junction had 10 bases not matched to a gene; V was cut back by 4 bases and J by 7 bases. Germline V gene lookup returns CDR1 SGHTA and CDR2 FQGNSA. The CDR3 is 15 residues long. CDR3 sequence reads: CASSSLDRGALEQYF. CDR3 DNA: TGTGCCAGCAGCTCGCTGGACAGGGGGGCCTTAGAGCAGTACTTC.

This clonotype was detected ten times or more. The CDR3 reads CASSQRRTGSTEAFF. CDR3 DNA: TGTGCCAGTAGCCAACGTCGGACAGGGAGCACTGAAGCTTTCTTT. The rearrangement links TRBV19 to TRBJ1-1; 8 bases line up with TRBD1. The CDR3 is 15 residues long. Germline assignment: CDR1 LNHDA and CDR2 SQIVND (reference sequence). V trimming: 6 bases; J trimming: 4 bases; junction bases outside the gene matches: 10.

The sample holds one count of this clonotype. This sequence joins TRBV14 and TRBJ2-7; no firm D call. V lost 3 bases to trimming and J lost 3 bases, with 12 bases between them. CDR1 and CDR2 from the germline V gene are SGHDN and FVKESK. This CDR3 contains 14 residues. CDR3: CASSHPRTRYEQYF. CDR3 nucleotides: TGTGCCAGCAGCCACCCCCGGACCCGCTACGAGCAGTACTTC.

The table lists this clonotype with many counts. As DNA, the CDR3 is TGTGCCAGCAGCCATTCGAAAAGCTCCTACAATGAGCAGTTCTTC. This codes for CASSHSKSSYNEQFF. The V gene is TRBV7-9, the J gene TRBJ2-1; D remains ambiguous. Germline V gene sequence: CDR1 SEHNR, CDR2 FQNEAQ (reference sequence). The V end lost 5 bases, the J end lost 0 bases, and 11 bases lay between the germline ends. The CDR3 loop spans 15 amino acids.

V and J are TRBV7-2 and TRBJ1-3; 9 bases are shared with TRBD1. In germline, CDR1 is SGHTA, CDR2 FQGNSA. The CDR3 runs 15 residues. V lost 4 bases to trimming and J lost 2 bases; unmatched junction nucleotides: 3. CDR3 bases: TGTGCCAGCAGCTGGGGACAGGGAGCTGGAAACACCATATATTTT. Translated: CASSWGQGAGNTIYF.

This clonotype has more than one count but fewer than ten. This chain connects TRBV7-8 to TRBJ2-7; D possibly corresponds to TRBD1 (5 bases). The CDR3 runs to 15 residues. Trimming left V 5 bases short and J 4 bases short, with 18 bases between. Germline CDR1 SGHVS, CDR2 FQNEAQ. The CDR3 reads CASSVTAIRGYEQYF. Here the CDR3 DNA reads TGTGCCAGCAGCGTAACCGCTATTAGGGGTTACGAGCAGTACTTC.

This clonotype was counted once. This may be a read error, as it is one base from a much larger clone. The rearrangement uses TRBV6-2 or TRBV6-3 and TRBJ2-1; TRBD2 matches at 9 bases. The V gene's germline CDR1 is MNHEY and CDR2 SVGEGT. The CDR3 extends over 15 amino acids. V gave up 0 bases and J gave up 10 bases; unmatched junction bases: 7. The DNA for the CDR3 is TGTGCCAGCAGTTACTCGGGACTAGCCTCCTACGAGCAGTTCTTC. It yields the protein CASSYSGLASYEQFF.